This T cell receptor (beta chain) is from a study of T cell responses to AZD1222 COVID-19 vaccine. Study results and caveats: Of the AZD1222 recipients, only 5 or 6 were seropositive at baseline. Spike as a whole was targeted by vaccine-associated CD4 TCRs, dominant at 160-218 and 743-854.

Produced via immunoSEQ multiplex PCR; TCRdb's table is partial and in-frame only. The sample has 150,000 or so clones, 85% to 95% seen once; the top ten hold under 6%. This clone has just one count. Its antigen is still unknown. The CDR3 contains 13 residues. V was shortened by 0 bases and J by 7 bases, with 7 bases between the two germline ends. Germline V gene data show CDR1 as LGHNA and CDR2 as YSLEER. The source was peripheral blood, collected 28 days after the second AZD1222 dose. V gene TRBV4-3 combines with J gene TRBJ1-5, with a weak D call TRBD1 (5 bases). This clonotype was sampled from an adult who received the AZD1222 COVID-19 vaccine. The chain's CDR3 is CASSQDREQPQHF. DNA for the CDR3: TGCGCCAGCAGCCAAGACAGGGAACAGCCCCAGCATTTT.